This T cell receptor (beta chain) is drawn from a study of T cell repertoires in cytomegalovirus infection. Trimming removed 3 bases from V and 5 bases from J, with 20 bases in between. The CDR3 sequence is 17 residues long. The V gene's germline CDR1 is LGHNA and CDR2 YNFKEQ. A word on this clonotype: The antigen is unknown.

TCRdb passed the reads through MiXCR, listing each CDR3 protein once. The sample has 680,000 or so distinct CDR3 sequences, approximately 33% seen once; the top ten hold about 20%. Material: cultured PBMCs, obtained from culture after CMV antigen stimulation. The genes are TRBV4-2 and TRBJ2-1, with D perhaps being TRBD1 or TRBD2 (5 bases each). This TCR was sampled from a human donor in good health (CMV status not recorded). Some clones in this sample may be carry-over from other donors' samples. CDR3 bases: TGTGCCAGCAGCCACCCTACCGGATGGGGGTTGGACAATGAGCAGTTCTTC. It is translated as CASSHPTGWGLDNEQFF.